A single sample gave rise to the 3 T cell receptor beta chains below, sequenced in a study of cytomegalovirus exposure and HLA in healthy donors. With 60 Vbeta and 13 Jbeta primers, the PCR was carried out. Profiling relied on immunoSEQ multiplex PCR, and the TCRdb table lists in-frame clones only, not all of them. The sample lists some 170,000 clones, 82% occurring once. The sequenced material came from PBMCs. All receptors derive from a girl between 10 and 17 years old in good health and CMV-seropositive.

CDR3 sequence: CASSEPGAGRGPYNEQFF. For the CDR3, the DNA is TGTGCCAGCAGTGAGCCTGGCGCGGGGAGGGGACCTTACAATGAGCAGTTCTTC. The chain has TRBV25-1 and TRBJ2-1; 7 bases match TRBD2. The CDR3 is 18 amino acids. CDR1 and CDR2 from the germline V gene are MGHDK and SYGVNS. V dropped 3 bases and J dropped 4; count of bases not matched to a gene: 15.

The V and J genes are TRBV15 and TRBJ1-1, with TRBD1 as a possible D gene (6 bases). The V gene lost 0 bases and the J gene lost 3 bases, with 14 bases spanning the gap. Germline V gene data show CDR1 as LNHNV and CDR2 as YYDKDF (reference sequence). The CDR3 consists of 16 residues. The DNA for the CDR3 is TGTGCCACCAGCAGAGAGGGGGGGGAGGGGGACACTGAAGCTTTCTTT. The encoded protein is CATSREGGEGDTEAFF. The entire variable domain, with the rest obtained from reference TRBV15 and TRBJ1-1, is as follows: DAMVIQNPRYQVTQFGKPVTLSCSQTLNHNVMYWYQQKSSQAPKLLFHYYDKDFNNEADTPDNFQSRRPNTSFCFLDIRSPGLGDTAMYLCATSREGGEGDTEAFFGQGTRLTVV.

V is TRBV5-1 and J is TRBJ2-5, with D perhaps TRBD1 (6 bases). The V gene lost 2 bases and the J gene lost 4 bases, with 15 bases spanning the gap. Per germline, CDR1 SGHRS and CDR2 YFSETQ. The CDR3 extends over 15 amino acids. The CDR3 DNA reads TGCGCCAGCAGCTTTGGAACAGGGAAGGGAGAGACCCAGTACTTC. The encoded protein is CASSFGTGKGETQYF. Full variable domain (remainder filled in from reference TRBV5-1 and TRBJ2-5): KAGVTQTPRYLIKTRGQQVTLSCSPISGHRSVSWYQQTPGQGLQFLFEYFSETQRNKGNFPGRFSGRQFSNSRSEMNVSTLELGDSALYLCASSFGTGKGETQYFGPGTRLLVL.